These T cell receptor beta chains were read from a single sample in a study of cytomegalovirus exposure and HLA in healthy donors. Repertoires were generated with immunoSEQ multiplex PCR, while TCRdb's copy carries only in-frame clones and drops some. The sample carries a few hundred thousand clones, more than 60% recorded once. Input material: PBMCs. The receptors here all came from a woman in her 30s in good health and CMV-seronegative. CDR3s include the opening cysteine and the closing phenylalanine or tryptophan. Fields, in order: J gene, CDR3 length, clone size, D gene, V gene, CDR3 protein, CDR3 DNA. The D gene is left open where the match is weak. Clone size is not always given. Where it is, it says once, few, many or a class for expanded clones.

>TRBJ1-1|15|-|-|TRBV4-3
CASSQVWGVSAEAFF
TGCGCCAGCAGCCAAGTATGGGGGGTTAGCGCTGAAGCTTTCTTT
>TRBJ2-1|16|-|TRBD1|TRBV6-1
CASSELRDRGPGEQFF
TGTGCCAGCAGTGAATTACGGGACAGGGGTCCGGGGGAGCAGTTCTTC
>TRBJ2-1|12|-|TRBD2|TRBV30
CALGLETVEQFF
TGTGCCCTAGGACTAGAGACAGTTGAGCAGTTCTTC
>TRBJ1-6|13|-|-|TRBV14
CASRGGGDSPLHF
TGTGCCAGCAGGGGTGGGGGGGATTCACCCCTCCACTTT
>TRBJ1-4|17|-|-|TRBV15
CATSSPPRGTLNEKLFF
TGTGCCACCAGCAGTCCCCCTAGGGGGACCTTAAATGAAAAACTGTTTTTT
>TRBJ1-4|15|few|-|TRBV4-1
CASSQEAGPIEKLFF
TGCGCCAGCAGCCAAGAGGCAGGCCCTATTGAAAAACTGTTTTTT
>TRBJ2-3|14|-|TRBD1|TRBV6-5
CASSYRTGGDTQYF
TGTGCCAGCAGTTACAGGACAGGGGGAGATACGCAGTATTTT
>TRBJ2-2|16|-|TRBD1|TRBV5-1
CASSLAATGVTGELFF
TGCGCCAGCAGCTTGGCCGCGACAGGGGTTACCGGGGAGCTGTTTTTT
>TRBJ1-1|15|-|TRBD1|TRBV19
CASSIFETGSTEAFF
TGTGCCAGTAGTATTTTCGAGACAGGGTCCACTGAAGCTTTCTTT
>TRBJ1-3|15|few|-|TRBV29-1
CSVELHARAGNTIYF
TGCAGCGTTGAACTCCATGCCAGGGCTGGAAACACCATATATTTT
>TRBJ1-1|13|few|TRBD1|TRBV10-3
CAISGDREAEAFF
TGTGCCATCAGTGGGGACAGGGAAGCTGAAGCTTTCTTT
>TRBJ1-1|13|-|-|TRBV29-1
CSYSGQLYTEAFF
TGCAGCTACTCGGGACAACTCTACACTGAAGCTTTCTTT
>TRBJ2-4|15|few|TRBD2|TRBV7-2
CASSRLAGHKNIQYF
TGTGCCAGCAGCCGGCTAGCGGGACACAAAAACATTCAGTACTTC
>TRBJ2-2|14|few|-|TRBV5-1
CASSEGANTGELFF
TGCGCCTCGTCGGAAGGAGCGAACACCGGGGAGCTGTTTTTT
>TRBJ2-2|17|once|TRBD2|TRBV9
CASSVPRAGGNTGELFF
TGTGCCAGCAGCGTACCTCGAGCGGGGGGGAACACCGGGGAGCTGTTTTTT
>TRBJ2-1|17|-|TRBD2|TRBV5-1
CASSELPSGGSYNEQFF
TGCGCCAGCAGCGAACTCCCAAGCGGGGGGAGCTACAATGAGCAGTTCTTC
>TRBJ2-3|16|-|TRBD2|TRBV5-1
CASSFEPAGDSDTQYF
TGCGCCAGCAGCTTTGAGCCAGCGGGAGACTCAGATACGCAGTATTTT
>TRBJ1-3|14|-|-|TRBV7-9
CASSYRLSGNTIYF
TGTGCCAGCAGTTACAGGTTATCTGGAAACACCATATATTTT
>TRBJ1-2|15|-|-|TRBV7-2
CASSPPGNVDYGYTF
TGTGCCAGCAGCCCTCCAGGGAACGTGGACTATGGCTACACCTTC
>TRBJ1-2|14|-|TRBD1|TRBV9
CASSVQGAGGSYTF
TGTGCCAGCAGCGTACAGGGGGCCGGAGGAAGCTACACCTTC
>TRBJ1-1|12|-|-|TRBV19
CASSMGASEAFF
TGTGCCAGTAGTATGGGGGCGTCTGAAGCTTTCTTT
>TRBJ2-3|13|once|TRBD2|TRBV7-9
CATPAGGVDTQYF
TGTGCCACCCCGGCGGGGGGGGTGGATACGCAGTATTTT
>TRBJ2-6|18|-|TRBD1|TRBV7-3
CASSSPTGPQTGANVLTF
TGTGCCAGCAGCTCGCCGACAGGGCCGCAAACTGGGGCCAACGTCCTGACTTTC
>TRBJ1-1|15|few|TRBD1|TRBV4-1
CASSRTGGAGTEAFF
TGCGCCAGCAGTCGTACAGGGGGCGCGGGCACTGAAGCTTTCTTT
>TRBJ2-1|13|-|-|TRBV2
CASSGRGQYEQFF
TGTGCCAGCAGCGGGAGGGGGCAGTATGAGCAGTTCTTC
>TRBJ1-1|12|-|-|TRBV30
CAWSAAYGVAFF
TGTGCCTGGAGCGCTGCCTACGGGGTGGCTTTCTTT
>TRBJ1-2|14|-|TRBD1|TRBV6-5
CASSTRDRVHGYTF
TGTGCCAGCAGTACTCGGGACAGGGTCCATGGCTACACCTTC
>TRBJ2-7|14|-|-|TRBV30
CAWSRPGATYEQYF
TGTGCCTGGAGTAGGCCAGGTGCCACCTACGAGCAGTACTTC
>TRBJ2-7|15|-|TRBD1|TRBV4-1
CASSQGWTGTYEQYF
TGCGCCAGCAGCCAAGGATGGACAGGGACCTACGAGCAGTACTTC
>TRBJ2-7|17|-|TRBD1|TRBV27
CASRREGALPFPYEQYF
TGTGCCAGCAGGAGAGAGGGGGCTCTACCCTTTCCCTACGAGCAGTACTTC
>TRBJ2-3|16|-|TRBD2|TRBV19
CASSILLGGRGDTQYF
TGTGCCAGTAGTATATTATTGGGCGGGAGAGGAGATACGCAGTATTTT
>TRBJ2-2|16|once|-|TRBV7-9
CSSSPPGLQNTGELFF
TGTTCCAGCAGCCCCCCGGGACTCCAGAACACCGGGGAGCTGTTTTTT
>TRBJ2-7|17|-|TRBD2|TRBV15
CATSRGSFGAGPYEQYF
TGTGCCACCAGCAGGGGGTCCTTCGGAGCGGGACCCTACGAGCAGTACTTC
>TRBJ1-5|17|-|TRBD1|TRBV7-9
CASSDPGTDYSNQPQHF
TGTGCCAGCAGCGATCCCGGGACAGACTATAGCAATCAGCCCCAGCATTTT
>TRBJ1-1|14|-|-|TRBV7-6
CASSFLGANTEAFF
TGTGCCAGCAGCTTCCTCGGAGCGAACACTGAAGCTTTCTTT